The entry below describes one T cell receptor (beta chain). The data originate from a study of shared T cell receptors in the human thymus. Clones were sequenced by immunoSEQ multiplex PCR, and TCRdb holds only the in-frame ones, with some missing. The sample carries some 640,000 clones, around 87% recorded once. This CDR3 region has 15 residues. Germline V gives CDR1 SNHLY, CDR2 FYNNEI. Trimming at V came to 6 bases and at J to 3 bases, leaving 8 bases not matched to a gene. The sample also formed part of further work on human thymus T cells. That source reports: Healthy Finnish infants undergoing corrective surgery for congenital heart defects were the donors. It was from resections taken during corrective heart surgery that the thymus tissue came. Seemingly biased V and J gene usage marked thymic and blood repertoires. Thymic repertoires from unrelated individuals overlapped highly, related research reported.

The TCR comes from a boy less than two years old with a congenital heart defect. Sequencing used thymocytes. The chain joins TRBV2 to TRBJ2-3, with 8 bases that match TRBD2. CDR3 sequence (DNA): TGTGCCAGCAGCCCCGGGACTAGGCAGACAGATACGCAGTATTTT. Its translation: CASSPGTRQTDTQYF.